These T cell receptor beta chains were read from a single sample in a study of blood T cell repertoires in COVID-19. The table came from immunoSEQ multiplex PCR; TCRdb's copy has only in-frame clones and leaves some out. The sample comprises approximately 120,000 clones, approximately 80% of which are singletons, and about 39% rests with the top ten. The specimen sequenced was peripheral blood. The source is a man in his forties or fifties with active or convalescent COVID-19. Each CDR3 is given with its conserved first and last residue. The D gene is left open where the match is weak. Expanded clones get a size class; other rows say once, few or many, or leave the size out.

cdr3_aa cdr3_nt j_call clone_size v_call d_call
CASSRGTDTEAFF TGCGCCAGTTCACGGGGAACGGACACTGAAGCTTTCTTT TRBJ1-1 . TRBV5-1 .
CASSTPGQGLSGANVLTF TGTGCCAGCAGCACACCGGGACAGGGCCTCTCTGGGGCCAACGTCCTGACTTTC TRBJ2-6 once TRBV5-5 TRBD1
CASSPRGGDGYTF TGTGCCAGCAGCCCAAGAGGGGGGGATGGCTACACCTTC TRBJ1-2 . TRBV7-3 .
CASSLGAGLSTDTQYF TGCGCCAGCAGCCTGGGAGCGGGCCTTAGCACAGATACGCAGTATTTT TRBJ2-3 . TRBV4-1 .
CASSRPGEQYF TGTGCCAGCAGCCGGCCGGGAGAGCAGTACTTC TRBJ2-7 . TRBV6-5 .
CASSLGTGYPDTQYF TGTGCCAGCAGCTTAGGGACAGGGTATCCAGATACGCAGTATTTT TRBJ2-3 . TRBV13 TRBD1
CASSFGGQHNSPLHF TGTGCCAGCAGCTTTGGGGGACAGCATAATTCACCCCTCCACTTT TRBJ1-6 . TRBV12-1 .
CASSTGQGASINYGYTF TGTGCCAGCAGTACTGGACAGGGGGCGTCTATTAACTATGGCTACACCTTC TRBJ1-2 . TRBV6-2/TRBV6-3 TRBD1
CASSSRTGSTEAFF TGTGCCAGCAGTTCGCGTACAGGGTCCACTGAAGCTTTCTTT TRBJ1-1 . TRBV6-6 .
CASSPTGPQYF TGTGCCAGCAGCCCCACAGGGCCACAGTACTTC TRBJ2-5 . TRBV7-8 .
CASSPENDRGNAFF TGTGCCAGCTCCCCAGAAAATGACAGGGGAAATGCTTTCTTT TRBJ1-1 . TRBV18 TRBD1
CSVEAQGSYEQYF TGCAGCGTTGAAGCCCAGGGCTCCTACGAGCAGTACTTC TRBJ2-7 . TRBV29-1 .
CASSSTDRHTGELFF TGTGCCAGCAGCTCGACCGACAGGCACACCGGGGAGCTGTTTTTT TRBJ2-2 . TRBV7-9 .
CASSSRDRWNQPQHF TGTGCCAGCAGCTCCCGGGACAGGTGGAATCAGCCCCAGCATTTT TRBJ1-5 . TRBV7-2 TRBD1
CASSPTPQDQPQHF TGTGCCAGCAGCCCGACACCGCAAGATCAGCCCCAGCATTTT TRBJ1-5 . TRBV13 .
CAISESKKVGANEQYF TGTGCCATCAGTGAGTCGAAGAAGGTGGGGGCCAACGAGCAGTACTTC TRBJ2-7 . TRBV10-3 .
CASSQEGWEGVSYEQYF TGCGCCAGCAGCCAAGAAGGGTGGGAGGGGGTCTCCTACGAGCAGTACTTC TRBJ2-7 . TRBV4-1 .
CASSSQRGSTDTQYF TGTGCCAGCAGCTCCCAGCGGGGAAGCACAGATACGCAGTATTTT TRBJ2-3 . TRBV7-2 TRBD2
CASSTNRAAFF TGTGCCAGCAGTACGAACAGGGCAGCTTTCTTT TRBJ1-1 once TRBV25-1 .
CASSSPLAAHGDTQYF TGTGCCAGCAGTTCCCCCTTAGCGGCGCATGGAGATACGCAGTATTTT TRBJ2-3 . TRBV28 .
CASSSRDRGLRPQHF TGTGCCAGCAGTAGCCGGGACAGGGGTCTACGGCCCCAGCATTTT TRBJ1-5 once TRBV6-5 TRBD1
CASSPGDSYNSPLHF TGTGCCAGCAGCCCAGGGGACTCCTATAATTCACCCCTCCACTTT TRBJ1-6 . TRBV11-3 .
CASSSFGDYTF TGTGCCAGCAGCTCTTTCGGGGATTACACCTTC TRBJ1-2 . TRBV7-9 .
CSVRRGDRVNTGELFF TGCAGCGTCCGTCGGGGGGACAGGGTGAACACCGGGGAGCTGTTTTTT TRBJ2-2 . TRBV29-1 TRBD1
CAISDPGLEAFF TGTGCCATCAGTGACCCCGGGTTAGAAGCTTTCTTT TRBJ1-1 . TRBV10-3 .
CAWNNARGGLGFSEAFF TGTGCCTGGAACAATGCGAGGGGAGGGTTGGGTTTCTCTGAAGCTTTCTTT TRBJ1-1 few TRBV30 .
CASSLREGSYEQYF TGTGCCAGCAGTCTGCGGGAGGGCTCCTACGAGCAGTACTTC TRBJ2-7 once TRBV6-4 TRBD2
CASSPASNTGELFF TGTGCCAGCTCACCGGCCTCGAACACCGGGGAGCTGTTTTTT TRBJ2-2 once TRBV18 .
CASSQARHRAYEQYF TGTGCCAGCAGCCAAGCCAGACACCGAGCCTACGAGCAGTACTTC TRBJ2-7 . TRBV14 .
CASSRHSVNNSPLHF TGTGCCAGCAGTCGCCACAGTGTCAATAATTCACCCCTCCACTTT TRBJ1-6 once TRBV6-5 .
CASSLSKGQGQETQYF TGTGCCAGCAGCTTATCAAAGGGGCAGGGGCAAGAGACCCAGTACTTC TRBJ2-5 . TRBV7-2 .
CASSLKTGVSNSPLHF TGTGCCAGCAGTCTAAAGACAGGAGTAAGCAATTCACCCCTCCACTTT TRBJ1-6 . TRBV28 .
CSVDGTGHTEAFF TGCAGCGTTGACGGGACAGGTCACACTGAAGCTTTCTTT TRBJ1-1 few TRBV29-1 TRBD1
CASSKVTGVYEQYF TGTGCCAGCAGCAAAGTTACAGGGGTCTACGAGCAGTACTTC TRBJ2-7 . TRBV21-1 .
CASSLLGQGVDTEAFF TGCGCCAGCAGCTTGTTAGGACAGGGGGTTGATACTGAAGCTTTCTTT TRBJ1-1 . TRBV5-1 TRBD1
CASSPEGGTGAYESYEQYF TGTGCCAGCAGCCCGGAGGGGGGGACGGGTGCCTACGAATCGTACGAGCAGTACTTC TRBJ2-7 . TRBV5-4 .
CASSSMTGAKNQPQHF TGTGCCAGCAGCTCAATGACAGGGGCGAAAAATCAGCCCCAGCATTTT TRBJ1-5 . TRBV21-1 .
CASSLGQGGGANVLTF TGTGCCAGCAGCTTGGGACAGGGTGGTGGGGCCAACGTCCTGACTTTC TRBJ2-6 . TRBV7-9 TRBD1
CASSLQASAFF TGTGCCAGCAGCTTACAGGCGTCCGCTTTCTTT TRBJ1-1 . TRBV12-3/TRBV12-4 .
CASSSGQGGNEQYF TGCGCCAGCAGCTCAGGACAGGGCGGCAACGAGCAGTACTTC TRBJ2-7 . TRBV5-1 TRBD1
CATGASGDRPSSYNSPLHF TGTGCCACCGGCGCGTCCGGAGACAGGCCGAGCTCCTATAATTCACCCCTCCACTTT TRBJ1-6 . TRBV24-1 .
CASSLSGMDGYTF TGCGCCAGCAGCTTGTCAGGGATGGATGGCTACACCTTC TRBJ1-2 . TRBV5-1 .
CASSPGQNNSPLHF TGTGCCAGCAGTCCGGGACAGAATAATTCACCCCTCCACTTT TRBJ1-6 once TRBV27 TRBD1
CASSDPQSLGAFF TGTGCCAGCAGTGACCCCCAATCTCTCGGAGCTTTCTTT TRBJ1-1 . TRBV2 .
CATSLICASGKGEQYF TGTGCCACCAGTTTGATTTGCGCTAGCGGGAAGGGAGAGCAGTACTTC TRBJ2-7 once TRBV24-1 TRBD2
CASSQVRRNEAFF TGCGCCAGCAGCCAAGTTCGGCGGAATGAAGCTTTCTTT TRBJ1-1 . TRBV4-1 .
CASSYPSGTGPLGYTF TGTGCCAGCAGTTACCCCTCCGGGACAGGGCCTCTTGGCTACACCTTC TRBJ1-2 few TRBV28 TRBD1
CASSRTGENQPQHF TGTGCCAGCAGCCGGACAGGGGAGAATCAGCCCCAGCATTTT TRBJ1-5 . TRBV7-9 TRBD1
CASSLRGVYGYTF TGTGCCAGCAGCTTGCGGGGTGTCTATGGCTACACCTTC TRBJ1-2 . TRBV5-4 .